This T cell receptor (beta chain) emerged from a study of blood T cells in healthy people across ages. At the level of the study: When template switching was applied, about one barcoded beta molecule was captured per two T cells.

V was shortened by 6 bases and J by 1 base, with 12 bases between the two germline ends. This CDR3 spans 14 amino acids. From germline, CDR1 is SGHVS and CDR2 FQNEAQ. Using a J-beta primer mix together with a sample-barcoded 5' primer, a second PCR was run for roughly 6 to 12 cycles. TCRdb reprocessed the 5' RACE reads via MiXCR and lists one record per CDR3 protein. The sample holds 1.4 million or so distinct CDR3 sequences; about 45% are singletons and the top ten take 4%. Material: blood. The origin of this receptor is a woman under 30 in good health. The gene calls are TRBV7-8 and TRBJ1-1; weak D call: TRBD1 (5 bases). CDR3 region: CASRTGTSNTEAFF. The CDR3, as DNA: TGTGCCAGCAGAACCGGGACGTCGAACACTGAAGCTTTCTTT.